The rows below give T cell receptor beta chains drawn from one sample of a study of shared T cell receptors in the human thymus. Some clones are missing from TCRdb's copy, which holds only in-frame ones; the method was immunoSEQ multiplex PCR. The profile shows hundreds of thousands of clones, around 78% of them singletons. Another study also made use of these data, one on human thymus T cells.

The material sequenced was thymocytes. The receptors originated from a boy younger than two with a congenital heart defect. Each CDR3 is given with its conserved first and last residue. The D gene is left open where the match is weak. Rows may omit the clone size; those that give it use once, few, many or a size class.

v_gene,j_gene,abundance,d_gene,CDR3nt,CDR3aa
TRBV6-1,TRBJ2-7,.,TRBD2,TGTGCCAGCACCTCTAGCGGGAGTTTTCTCTACTTC,CASTSSGSFLYF
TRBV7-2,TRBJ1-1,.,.,TGTGCCAGCACCCTAAGGGGTAGCACTGAAGCTTTCTTT,CASTLRGSTEAFF
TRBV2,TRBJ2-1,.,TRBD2,TGTGCCAGCTTCTTCGCGGGAGAGAATAATGAGCAGTTCTTC,CASFFAGENNEQFF
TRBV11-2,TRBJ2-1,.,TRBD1,TGTGCCAGCAGCCCGGGACAGGGACGCAATGAGCAGTTCTTC,CASSPGQGRNEQFF
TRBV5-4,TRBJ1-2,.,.,TGTGCCAGCACCCCCCTTGGGGGCGGAGGTGGCTACACCTTC,CASTPLGGGGGYTF
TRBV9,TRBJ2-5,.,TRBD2,TGTGCCAGCATCCGTTCGCTAGCGGGAGTTCGTAAAGAGACCCAGTACTTC,CASIRSLAGVRKETQYF
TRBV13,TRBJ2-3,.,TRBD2,TGTGCCAGCAGCCTCGGTGTAGCGGGAGGGAGAGATACGCAGTATTTT,CASSLGVAGGRDTQYF
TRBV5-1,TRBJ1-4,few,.,TGCGCCAGCAGCTTGGCCGAAGTGGTGACGGGTGAAAAACTGTTTTTT,CASSLAEVVTGEKLFF
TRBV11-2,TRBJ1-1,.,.,TGTGCCAGCAGCACTTCTTACGGGAAGAACACTGAAGCTTTCTTT,CASSTSYGKNTEAFF
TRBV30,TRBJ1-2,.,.,TGTGCCTGGAGTCCGGAGGGCCATGTCTATGGCTACACCTTC,CAWSPEGHVYGYTF
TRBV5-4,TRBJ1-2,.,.,TGTGCCAGCAGCTTTCCCAAGGGGTCGGACTATGGCTACACCTTC,CASSFPKGSDYGYTF
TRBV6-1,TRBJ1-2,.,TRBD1,TGTGCCAGTACAGGGGGCGGTGGCTACACCTTC,CASTGGGGYTF
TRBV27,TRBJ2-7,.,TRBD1,TGTGCCAGCAGTCCCGAGGACAGGGCCCCCTACGAGCAGTACTTC,CASSPEDRAPYEQYF
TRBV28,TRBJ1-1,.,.,TGTGCCAGCAGTCCCGCCCAGATAACTGAAGCTTTCTTT,CASSPAQITEAFF
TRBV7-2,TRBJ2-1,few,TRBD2,TGTGCCAGCAGCTTAGTGCTAGCGGGAGTTCGGTACAATGAGCAGTTCTTC,CASSLVLAGVRYNEQFF
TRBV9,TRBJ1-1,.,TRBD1,TGTGCCAGCAGCGCCGAGGAGCTGGGACAGGGGAGGGTAAATACTGAAGCTTTCTTT,CASSAEELGQGRVNTEAFF
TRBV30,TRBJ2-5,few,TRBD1,TGTGCCTGGGGGGACAGAGAAGAGACCCAGTACTTC,CAWGDREETQYF
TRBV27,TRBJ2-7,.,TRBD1,TGTGCCAGCTCCTCCGGGACAGGTGATCCCGAGCAGTACTTC,CASSSGTGDPEQYF
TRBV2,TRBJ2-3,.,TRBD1,TGTGCCAGCAGCCGGGACAGGGGGGGAGATACGCAGTATTTT,CASSRDRGGDTQYF
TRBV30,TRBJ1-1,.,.,TGTGCCTGGAGTGCCGGGGGGGACACTGAAGCTTTCTTT,CAWSAGGDTEAFF
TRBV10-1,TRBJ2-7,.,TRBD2,TGCGCCCCCGCTCCGGGGCTAGCGGGGATCCGCGCCTACGAGCAGTACTTC,CAPAPGLAGIRAYEQYF
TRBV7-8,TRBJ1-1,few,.,TGTGCCAGCAGGGAAACGTCAGGGATTAGGAACACTGAAGCTTTCTTT,CASRETSGIRNTEAFF
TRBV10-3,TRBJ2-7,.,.,TGTGCCATCAGTGACAGACTAAATTTAGATTCGGGGCAGTACTTC,CAISDRLNLDSGQYF
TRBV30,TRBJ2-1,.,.,TGTGCCATCGGAGTGGGCAATGAGCAGTTCTTC,CAIGVGNEQFF
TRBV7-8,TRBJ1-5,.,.,TGTGCCAGCAGCCCGGCGCCCTTCAGGAAGGTTGGGTTTCGACAGCCCCAGCATTTT,CASSPAPFRKVGFRQPQHF
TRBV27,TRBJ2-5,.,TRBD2,TGTGCCAGCAGGAGGCTAGCGGAACAAGAGACCCAGTACTTC,CASRRLAEQETQYF
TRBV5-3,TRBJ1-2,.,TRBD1,TGTGCCAGAAGCGGAGGACAGGCGGATGGCTACACCTTC,CARSGGQADGYTF
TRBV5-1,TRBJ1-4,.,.,TGCGCCAGCAGCTTCCGGGGGACTAATGAAAAACTGTTTTTT,CASSFRGTNEKLFF
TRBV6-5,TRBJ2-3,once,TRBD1,TGTGCCAGCAGTTACTCGGGACAGGGCACAGATACGCAGTATTTT,CASSYSGQGTDTQYF